The entry below describes one TCR beta chain. Germline CDR1 is SGHDT and CDR2 is YYEEEE. The CDR3 is 14 amino acids. Trimming took 5 bases from V and 4 from J, leaving 15 bases between them. These data come from a study of blood T cell repertoires in COVID-19. Study overall: Material from acute and convalescent COVID-19 was sourced from the United States, Italy and Spain.

Authors' processing steps: Amplification from reference gene primers served as the basis for estimated nucleated cell counts. TCRdb's copy holds only in-frame clones and misses some; the assay was immunoSEQ multiplex PCR. The V and J calls and clone size were taken over from that table, and D and trimming were inferred from the DNA. This sample yields fewer than 500,000 clones, of which more than 85% are seen a single time; roughly 4% belongs to the top ten. The rearrangement links TRBV5-6 to TRBJ1-2, with D possibly TRBD1 on 6 matching bases. The sample was peripheral blood. The TCR originated in a woman aged 30 to 39 with acute or convalescent COVID-19. CDR3 amino acids: CASRQTGLLYGYTF. The CDR3 region has the DNA TGTGCCAGCAGGCAAACAGGGCTACTCTATGGCTACACCTTC.